This entry concerns a single TCR beta chain. Its specific antigen is unknown. No clone much larger than this one lies a single base away; base qualities are absent. This entry comes from a study of CD8+CD57+ T cells in acquired aplastic anemia (dated by TCRdb to 2016 to 2019). With respect to the entire study: Extracted DNA from sorted CD4+ and CD8+ cells averaged approximately 3 ug, ranging from roughly 0.19 to 27.4 ug. An average of roughly 10 million reads for CD4+ cells and approximately 11 million reads for CD8+ cells was obtained from healthy donor samples.

In this study, sorted CD4+ and CD8+ T cells from the blood of healthy subjects and of severe aplastic anemia patients had their TCR repertoires deep-sequenced. Ficoll-Paque density gradient centrifugation was used to isolate peripheral blood mononuclear cells. CD4+ and CD8+ T cells were sorted by FACS or magnetic beads before DNA extraction. Study-wide findings and limitations: Between patients and healthy controls, no significant difference in CD8+ Simpson's diversity was found (P=0.060). About 30 CD8+ CDR3 sequences were found in both patients and controls but appeared to be highly expressed in patients and within the immunodominant clones of the patients.

Spanning cysteine to phenylalanine, the CDR3 consists of 14 amino acids. Here the CDR3 DNA is all that survives: 42 bases in frame from base 1. From the germline V gene, CDR1 is KGHDR and CDR2 is SFDVKD. V sheds 4 bases and J sheds 8 bases, leaving 15 bases between their ends. Genomic DNA served as template for TCR beta VDJ combination and CDR3 sequence profiling. An Illumina HiSeq 2000 was used for TCR repertoire sequencing. Concerning the study's data processing: TRBV/TRBJ rearrangement plots, CDR3 size and DJ length profiles, and Simpson's diversity index were used to evaluate the repertoires. Whichever DNA sequence was most abundant in the deep sequencing data was defined as the immunodominant clone. CDR3 amino acid sequences were checked for sharing between subjects and were compared against published repertoires and the VDJdb database. TCRdb ran its own pipeline on the public reads, namely fastp trimming at Q25 and MiXCR clone calling, and kept in-frame beta chains. Rows with a matching CDR3 protein are joined into one entry that keeps the most common DNA and genes. V and J calls and clone size were set by TCRdb, not the authors. This sample gives about 130,000 distinct CDR3 sequences in total; 40% to 60% of them show up just once. Of the sample, about 2.7% is held by the ten largest clones.

This TCR derives from a human donor in good health, serving as a control. The chain is assembled from TRBV24-1 and TRBJ2-3, with no confident D gene call. The sequencing input was sorted CD4+, CD8+, or CD8+CD57+ T cells (not recorded which) from PBMCs. The DNA sequence is given as TGTGCCACCAGTGAGCCTCTGACTGCTGGTACGCAGTATTTT. This gives the protein CATSEPLTAGTQYF.